This T cell receptor (beta chain) derives from a study of cytomegalovirus exposure and HLA in healthy donors. Findings and caveats of the study: Cytomegalovirus association was listed for about 160 TCR beta chains. In a later analysis, HLA-associated TCR beta chains were more clonally expanded than equally common others. In a later analysis, at a false discovery rate of 0.05, 16,951 TCR beta sequences were associated with HLA alleles.

Points on this clone: Its antigen is not known.

Germline assignment: CDR1 MGHDK and CDR2 SYGVNS. The V end was cut by 6 bases, the J end by 6 bases, with 20 bases between. The CDR3 covers 15 residues. Vbeta (60) and Jbeta (13) primers were used in the PCR. Some clones are missing from TCRdb's copy, which holds only in-frame ones; the method was immunoSEQ multiplex PCR. This table has fewer than 110,000 clones, approximately 85% appearing once. This TCR was recovered from a man aged 25-45 years in good health and CMV-seronegative. The chain joins TRBV25-1 to TRBJ1-2, with a tentative D call TRBD1 (5 bases). The sample was PBMCs. The CDR3 region is CASSPMGGVPHGYTF. CDR3 nucleotide sequence: TGTGCCAGCAGCCCCATGGGAGGGGTACCACATGGCTACACCTTC.